Listed below are T cell receptor beta chains from one sample, sequenced in a study of shared clonotypes between healthy human individuals. Produced via immunoSEQ multiplex PCR; TCRdb's table is partial and in-frame only. The profile shows under 2,000,000 clones, around 96% of them singletons. Sequenced input: naive CD8+ T cells sorted from blood. These receptors were obtained from a man aged 18 to 30 in good health. Both conserved end residues are part of each CDR3. The order of the fields is J gene, D gene, V gene, clone size, CDR3 protein, CDR3 DNA. A D gene is named only where the DNA matches it firmly. Size is omitted from some rows. Given values are once, few, many or a class for expanded clones.

TRBJ2-7	.	TRBV5-1	once	CASSLNTNLYEQYF	TGCGCCAGCAGCCTGAACACCAACCTCTACGAGCAGTACTTC
TRBJ2-1	.	TRBV5-1	.	CASSSEMEQFF	TGCGCCAGCAGCTCTGAGATGGAGCAGTTCTTC
TRBJ2-6	.	TRBV28	.	CASSPREGVGANVLTF	TGTGCCAGCTCTCCCAGGGAGGGGGTTGGGGCCAACGTCCTGACTTTC
TRBJ2-2	TRBD2	TRBV9	.	CASSVGSSGRDSGELFF	TGTGCCAGCAGCGTAGGTTCTAGCGGGAGGGACAGCGGGGAGCTGTTTTTT
TRBJ2-1	.	TRBV11-2	.	CASSLAGGPGNEQFF	TGTGCCAGCAGCTTAGCCGGGGGCCCTGGCAATGAGCAGTTCTTC
TRBJ2-7	.	TRBV20-1	.	CSAPAVHEQYF	TGCAGTGCCCCGGCCGTCCACGAGCAGTACTTC
TRBJ1-1	TRBD1	TRBV13	.	CASSPGTVAEAFF	TGTGCCAGCAGCCCGGGGACAGTTGCTGAAGCTTTCTTT
TRBJ1-2	TRBD1	TRBV27	.	CASSPPGGGYGYTF	TGTGCCAGCAGCCCCCCAGGGGGCGGCTATGGCTACACCTTC
TRBJ2-3	TRBD2	TRBV19	once	CASSWLAGGPDTQYF	TGTGCCAGTAGTTGGCTAGCGGGGGGGCCAGATACGCAGTATTTT
TRBJ2-1	.	TRBV23-1	.	CASTATNDYNEQFF	TGCGCCAGCACAGCGACCAACGACTACAATGAGCAGTTCTTC
TRBJ2-1	.	TRBV7-8	.	CASSNRGGPYNEQFF	TGTGCCAGCAGCAACAGAGGGGGACCCTACAATGAGCAGTTCTTC
TRBJ2-7	.	TRBV27	.	CASSSRDQSYEQYF	TGTGCCAGCAGTTCCCGGGACCAGTCCTACGAGCAGTACTTC
TRBJ2-7	.	TRBV19	.	CASGFRGDSYEQYF	TGTGCCAGCGGGTTCAGGGGGGACTCCTACGAGCAGTACTTC
TRBJ1-6	.	TRBV9	.	CASTTGESNNSPLHF	TGTGCCAGCACGACCGGGGAATCGAATAATTCACCCCTCCACTTT
TRBJ2-7	TRBD1	TRBV10-3	.	CATQGDPYEQYF	TGTGCCACACAGGGGGACCCCTACGAGCAGTACTTC
TRBJ2-1	.	TRBV10-2	.	CASSEFQQGGFDNEQFF	TGCGCCAGCAGTGAGTTTCAACAGGGGGGGTTCGACAATGAGCAGTTCTTC
TRBJ2-7	TRBD1	TRBV6-1	.	CASSDYPGQAVVGQYF	TGTGCCAGCAGTGACTACCCGGGACAGGCCGTTGTCGGGCAGTACTTC
TRBJ1-1	.	TRBV4-1	.	CASSHPDDPNTEAFF	TGCGCCAGCAGCCACCCGGATGACCCGAACACTGAAGCTTTCTTT
TRBJ1-2	.	TRBV6-5	.	CASSYTPDYGYTF	TGTGCCAGCAGTTACACCCCAGACTATGGCTACACCTTC
TRBJ2-1	TRBD1	TRBV7-9	.	CASSLVPGQGNNEQFF	TGTGCCAGCAGCTTAGTACCGGGACAGGGGAACAATGAGCAGTTCTTC
TRBJ1-4	TRBD1	TRBV5-6	.	CASSEGDSNEKLFF	TGTGCCAGCAGCGAAGGGGACAGCAATGAAAAACTGTTTTTT
TRBJ1-2	.	TRBV6-5	.	CASREGDYGYTF	TGTGCCAGTAGGGAGGGGGACTATGGCTACACCTTC
TRBJ2-2	TRBD2	TRBV7-9	.	CASSVERGDTGELFF	TGTGCCAGCAGCGTAGAGCGGGGCGACACCGGGGAGCTGTTTTTT
TRBJ2-2	.	TRBV5-6	.	CASSLFEFDRLTGELFF	TGTGCCAGCAGCCTCTTCGAGTTCGACAGACTCACCGGGGAGCTGTTTTTT
TRBJ2-7	.	TRBV27	.	CASSSSIGVLSYEQYF	TGTGCCAGCAGCAGCTCGATCGGGGTTCTCTCCTACGAGCAGTACTTC
TRBJ1-1	.	TRBV6-5	.	CASSYSLGTEAFF	TGTGCCAGCAGTTACTCCCTTGGGACTGAAGCTTTCTTT
TRBJ1-1	.	TRBV5-6	.	CASSLSGATEAFF	TGTGCCAGCAGCTTGTCCGGTGCGACTGAAGCTTTCTTT
TRBJ2-7	TRBD2	TRBV5-6	.	CASSAGTSGRFYEQYF	TGTGCCAGCAGCGCCGGCACTAGCGGGAGGTTTTACGAGCAGTACTTC
TRBJ1-2	TRBD1	TRBV30	.	CAWRELIRDRLAGYGYTF	TGTGCCTGGAGGGAACTTATCCGGGACAGGTTGGCGGGCTATGGCTACACCTTC
TRBJ2-3	.	TRBV9	.	CASSAARLSTDTQYF	TGTGCCAGCAGCGCTGCTCGACTTAGCACAGATACGCAGTATTTT
TRBJ2-7	.	TRBV5-1	.	CASSPDGVSYEQYF	TGCGCCAGCAGCCCCGATGGGGTATCCTACGAGCAGTACTTC
TRBJ2-5	.	TRBV27	.	CASSRAEPQETQYF	TGTGCCAGCAGCCGAGCGGAGCCACAAGAGACCCAGTACTTC
TRBJ2-7	TRBD1	TRBV7-8	.	CASSTGTASYEQYF	TGTGCCAGCAGTACCGGGACAGCCTCCTACGAGCAGTACTTC
TRBJ1-1	TRBD1	TRBV13	.	CASSPRGHRGANTEAFF	TGTGCCAGCAGCCCCCGCGGACACAGGGGAGCTAACACTGAAGCTTTCTTT
TRBJ2-5	TRBD2	TRBV7-9	.	CATARGGQETQYF	TGTGCCACCGCTCGGGGGGGTCAAGAGACCCAGTACTTC
TRBJ1-4	TRBD1	TRBV27	.	CASSLLGGDFDPTNEKLFF	TGTGCCAGCAGTTTATTAGGGGGCGATTTTGACCCCACTAATGAAAAACTGTTTTTT
TRBJ2-7	TRBD1	TRBV27	.	CASSPRTGGDEQYF	TGTGCCAGCAGTCCCCGGACAGGGGGGGACGAGCAGTACTTC
TRBJ1-3	.	TRBV21-1	once	CASSMGREAWEWDF	TGTGCCAGCAGCATGGGCAGGGAGGCGTGGGAATGGGATTTT
TRBJ2-1	TRBD2	TRBV5-1	.	CASSLVGTSGGAYNEQFF	TGCGCCAGCAGCTTGGTAGGGACTAGCGGGGGGGCCTACAATGAGCAGTTCTTC
TRBJ2-7	.	TRBV5-6	.	CASSLTETYEQYF	TGTGCCAGCAGTCTCACAGAGACCTACGAGCAGTACTTC
TRBJ2-1	TRBD1	TRBV7-9	.	CASSPTGTGLNEQFF	TGTGCCAGCAGCCCAACCGGGACAGGGTTAAATGAGCAGTTCTTC
TRBJ1-4	TRBD1	TRBV7-9	.	CASSIGTDLNEKLFF	TGTGCCAGCAGCATCGGGACAGATCTTAATGAAAAACTGTTTTTT
TRBJ2-7	.	TRBV7-2	.	CASSWRGGGAAYEQYF	TGTGCCAGCAGCTGGCGAGGGGGCGGGGCCGCCTACGAGCAGTACTTC
TRBJ2-7	.	TRBV29-1	.	CSVEVAASYEQYF	TGCAGCGTTGAGGTAGCGGCCTCCTACGAGCAGTACTTC